These T cell receptor beta chains were read from a single sample in a study of blood T cell repertoires in COVID-19. Profiled with immunoSEQ multiplex PCR; TCRdb holds only in-frame clones, not every one. The repertoire holds 55,000 to 65,000 clones, with about nine tenths as singletons. Input material: peripheral blood. These receptors originate from a human donor in a cohort sampled during active COVID-19. The CDR3 runs from the conserved cysteine through the conserved F or W. The D gene is left open where the match is weak. A clone size is listed for some rows: how often the clone was seen (once, few, many), or a class if it is expanded.

clone size	V gene	D gene	J gene	CDR3 DNA	CDR3 protein
.	TRBV5-4	.	TRBJ2-1	TGTGCCAGCAGCTTGGGCGGACTGTACAATGAGCAGTTCTTC	CASSLGGLYNEQFF
.	TRBV4-3	.	TRBJ2-5	TGCGCCAGCAGCCAAGAGTTTAGCGGCCAAGAGACCCAGTACTTC	CASSQEFSGQETQYF
few	TRBV5-1	.	TRBJ2-2	TGCGCCAGCAGCTTTCAGGGCCCGAACACCGGGGAGCTGTTTTTT	CASSFQGPNTGELFF
once	TRBV6-2/TRBV6-3	.	TRBJ1-2	TGTGCCAGCAGTGACATTAACTATGGCTACACCTTC	CASSDINYGYTF
.	TRBV5-5	.	TRBJ2-5	TGTGCCAGCAGCTTGATTAGCCAAGAGACCCAGTACTTC	CASSLISQETQYF
once	TRBV28	.	TRBJ1-5	TGTGCCAGCAGCGTCAAAAGCTATCAGCCCCAGCATTTT	CASSVKSYQPQHF
.	TRBV5-6	.	TRBJ2-2	TGTGCCAGCAGCTTGGGACAACTCAACGCCGGGGAGCTGTTTTTT	CASSLGQLNAGELFF
.	TRBV6-5	.	TRBJ2-4	TGTGCCAGCAGAAGGGAGGCCAAAAACATTCAGTACTTC	CASRREAKNIQYF
.	TRBV20-1	.	TRBJ1-2	TGCAGTGCTTACCCGGGTTATGGCTACACCTTC	CSAYPGYGYTF
.	TRBV4-1	TRBD2	TRBJ2-3	TGCGCCAGCAGTTCCCCGGGACTAGCGGGAGTGGATACGCAGTATTTT	CASSSPGLAGVDTQYF
.	TRBV5-1	.	TRBJ2-7	TGCGCCAGCAGCTTTGCAGTACCCTACGAGCAGTACTTC	CASSFAVPYEQYF
.	TRBV4-3	.	TRBJ2-3	TGCGCCAGCAGCCAAGATTGGCGGGCCTCAGATACGCAGTATTTT	CASSQDWRASDTQYF
large	TRBV7-9	.	TRBJ1-1	TGTGCCAGCAGGCGACCGGAGGACACTGAAGCTTTCTTT	CASRRPEDTEAFF
.	TRBV7-7	TRBD2	TRBJ2-3	TGTGCTAGCAGACTGACCCTAGCGGGAGCCCGCACAGATACGCAGTATTTT	CASRLTLAGARTDTQYF
.	TRBV2	TRBD2	TRBJ2-7	TGTGCCAGCAGTGTCACTAGCGGGGGATACTACGAGCAGTACTTC	CASSVTSGGYYEQYF
.	TRBV3-1/TRBV3-2	.	TRBJ1-6	TGTGCCAGCAGCCCCAACTATAATTCACCCCTCCACTTT	CASSPNYNSPLHF
.	TRBV5-1	TRBD1	TRBJ1-6	TGCGCCAGCAGCCAACCAGGGGGAAGCAATTCACCCCTCCACTTT	CASSQPGGSNSPLHF
once	TRBV7-2	.	TRBJ2-4	TGTGCCAGCAGCGAACAAATAGCCAAAAACATTCAGTACTTC	CASSEQIAKNIQYF
.	TRBV5-6	.	TRBJ1-2	TGTGCCAGCAGCTTACAGGGTCCCAACTATGGCTACACCTTC	CASSLQGPNYGYTF
.	TRBV4-2	TRBD1	TRBJ2-7	TGTGCCAGCAGCCGACAGGGGCGGGGTGGGGGCCCCCACGAGCAGTACTTC	CASSRQGRGGGPHEQYF
.	TRBV5-1	TRBD2	TRBJ2-3	TGCGCCAGCAGCGTCCCACTAGCGGGGTCCACAGATACGCAGTATTTT	CASSVPLAGSTDTQYF
.	TRBV5-4	TRBD1	TRBJ2-1	TGTGCCAGCAGCTTAGGTCGTGACAGGGTAGGCAATGAGCAGTTCTTC	CASSLGRDRVGNEQFF
.	TRBV19	TRBD2	TRBJ2-4	TGTGCCAGTAGTATTTGGGAGGGTTCGGCCAAAAACATTCAGTACTTC	CASSIWEGSAKNIQYF
.	TRBV7-9	TRBD1	TRBJ1-2	TGTGCCAGCAGCTTAGCGCAGGGGGCCCATGGCTACACCTTC	CASSLAQGAHGYTF
.	TRBV7-8	TRBD1	TRBJ2-7	TGTGCCAGCAGCTTAAGGGGGACAGGGCTCTACGAGCAGTACTTC	CASSLRGTGLYEQYF
.	TRBV7-6	TRBD2	TRBJ2-3	TGTGCCAGCAGACCCTCCCTAGCGGGGGGCACAGATACGCAGTATTTT	CASRPSLAGGTDTQYF
.	TRBV21-1	.	TRBJ2-1	TGTGCCAGCAGCAGACAACGGGCCGGCGGGCATGAGCAGTTCTTC	CASSRQRAGGHEQFF
.	TRBV19	TRBD1	TRBJ1-6	TGTGCCAGTATCCAGGACAGGGCTGACCTATATAATTCACCCCTCCACTTT	CASIQDRADLYNSPLHF
.	TRBV9	.	TRBJ1-2	TGTGCCAGCAGCGTAACGGGACAATTATCCTATGGCTACACCTTC	CASSVTGQLSYGYTF
.	TRBV3-1/TRBV3-2	.	TRBJ2-7	TGTGCCAGCAGCCTCTCGGAGCTTGGCGAGCAGTACTTC	CASSLSELGEQYF
.	TRBV6-5	.	TRBJ1-5	TGTGCCAGCAGCACTCCAGGTTCGGGGCAGCCCCAGCATTTT	CASSTPGSGQPQHF
.	TRBV7-3	TRBD2	TRBJ2-2	TGTGCCAGCAGCTTAACGGTCTCTAGCGGAAATGAGCTGTTTTTT	CASSLTVSSGNELFF
.	TRBV19	TRBD2	TRBJ2-7	TGTGCCAGTAGTAAGCCGCGGGGGGCCAGCTCCTACGAGCAGTACTTC	CASSKPRGASSYEQYF
few	TRBV19	TRBD1	TRBJ1-1	TGTGCCAGTAGTATTCTAAACAGGGGTTTTAGCTTGGCTTTCTTT	CASSILNRGFSLAFF
.	TRBV3-1/TRBV3-2	.	TRBJ2-4	TGTGCCAGCAGCCTTGGCGGGGCGGCCAAAAACATTCAGTACTTC	CASSLGGAAKNIQYF
.	TRBV30	TRBD1	TRBJ2-3	TGTGCCTGGGGACCGGGACAGGCTAGCACAGATACGCAGTATTTT	CAWGPGQASTDTQYF
.	TRBV28	TRBD1	TRBJ2-7	TGTGCCAGCAGTTGGTTGAGTACAGGGGTCTACGAGCAGTACTTC	CASSWLSTGVYEQYF
.	TRBV27	TRBD2	TRBJ2-7	TGTGCCAGCAGTTTTAGCGGGAGGGCCTTAGAGCAGTACTTC	CASSFSGRALEQYF
.	TRBV6-5	TRBD1	TRBJ1-2	TGTGCCAGCAGTTACCGACAGGGGGCTCGGGATGGCTACACCTTC	CASSYRQGARDGYTF
.	TRBV19	TRBD1	TRBJ2-7	TGTGCCAGTAGTATTACGGGACAGGGCTACGAGCAGTACTTC	CASSITGQGYEQYF
.	TRBV19	TRBD1	TRBJ1-2	TGTGCCAGTAGTATACGACAGGGGAATGGCTACACCTTC	CASSIRQGNGYTF
.	TRBV14	TRBD1	TRBJ1-1	TGTGCCAGCAGCCAAGAGTACAGGGGGCGATTGAACACTGAAGCTTTCTTT	CASSQEYRGRLNTEAFF
once	TRBV3-1/TRBV3-2	.	TRBJ1-5	TGTGCCAGCAGCCAGGGGCCCCATCAGCCCCAGCATTTT	CASSQGPHQPQHF
.	TRBV9	TRBD1	TRBJ2-1	TGTGCCAGCAGCAGATCCGGGACAGGGGACTACAATGAGCAGTTCTTC	CASSRSGTGDYNEQFF
once	TRBV6-5	TRBD1	TRBJ1-4	TGTGCCACGAAAACCGGGACAGCGGTTAATGAAAAACTGTTTTTT	CATKTGTAVNEKLFF
.	TRBV6-5	.	TRBJ2-1	TGTGCCAGCGGGGGGTACAATGAGCAGTTCTTC	CASGGYNEQFF
.	TRBV25-1	TRBD1	TRBJ1-2	TGTGCCAGCAGTGACCAACGGACAGGGAATGGCTACACCTTC	CASSDQRTGNGYTF
.	TRBV7-2	.	TRBJ2-5	TGTGCCAGCAGCAGGGCGCGGGGGCCCCAAGAGACCCAGTACTTC	CASSRARGPQETQYF